This T cell receptor (beta chain) derives from a study of lymphopenia after photon versus proton radiotherapy. Study results and limitations: Larger post-nadir TCR diversity loss correlated inversely with survival in deceased patients. Only patients who died were analyzed for survival; proton advantage is unproven. Relative stability marked proton patients; photon patients lost diversity and naive cells. After lymphocyte nadir, photon-treated repertoires showed oligoclonal expansion, especially CD8+ Temra.

The method was immunoSEQ multiplex PCR; TCRdb's version includes in-frame clones alone and lacks a portion of them. Found here are some 64,000 clones, 87% of them singletons; the top ten hold roughly 13%. Trimming took off 3 bases at V and 4 bases at J, with 8 bases between the two ends. This CDR3 region has 13 residues. The germline gives CDR1 SGDLS, CDR2 YYNGEE. About this clone: The antigen remains undetermined.

J is TRBJ2-1 and V is TRBV9, with D unresolved. The input for sequencing was peripheral blood, taken from a patient treated with proton-based radiotherapy. The clonotype was recovered from a man older than 75 with esophageal cancer. The CDR3 nucleotides are TGTGCCAGCAGCGGCCGGGTGTACAATGAGCAGTTCTTC. Encoded protein: CASSGRVYNEQFF.